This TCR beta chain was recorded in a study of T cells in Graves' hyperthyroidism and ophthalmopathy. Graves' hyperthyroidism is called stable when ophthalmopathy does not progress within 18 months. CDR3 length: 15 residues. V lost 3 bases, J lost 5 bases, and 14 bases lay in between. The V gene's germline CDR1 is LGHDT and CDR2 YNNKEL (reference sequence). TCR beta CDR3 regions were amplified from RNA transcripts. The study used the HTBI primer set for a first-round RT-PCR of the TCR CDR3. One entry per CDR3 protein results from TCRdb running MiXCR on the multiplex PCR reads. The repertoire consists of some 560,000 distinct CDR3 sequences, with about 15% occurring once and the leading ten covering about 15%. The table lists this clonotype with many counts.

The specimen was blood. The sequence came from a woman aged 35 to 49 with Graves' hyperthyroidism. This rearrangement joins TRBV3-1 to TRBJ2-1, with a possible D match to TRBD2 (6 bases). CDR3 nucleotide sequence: TGTGCCAGCAGCCATAGCGGAACACAAGACAATGAGCAGTTCTTC. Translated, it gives CASSHSGTQDNEQFF.